Shown below are 7 T cell receptor beta chains from a single sample sequenced in a study of monozygotic twins with inflammatory bowel disease. TCRdb re-called the 5' RACE reads and shows each CDR3 protein once, DNA omitted. This table lists approximately 100,000 distinct CDR3 sequences. The sequenced material came from blood. These receptors all come from a human donor with ulcerative colitis or Crohn's disease, or a healthy co-twin of an affected twin (not recorded which).

This chain joins TRBV12-3 or TRBV12-4 and TRBJ2-5; the D call from TCRdb, TRBD1, cannot be confirmed without DNA. This CDR3 spans 14 amino acids. CDR3 protein: CASTPPAGGETQYF.

V is TRBV20-1 and J is TRBJ1-1; with no DNA, the TCRdb D assignment of TRBD1 cannot be verified. CDR1 is DFQATT, CDR2 SNEGSKA, per germline (reference sequence). This CDR3 is 13 amino acids long. CDR3 protein: CSARKDSNTEAFF.

V usage is TRBV11-3 and J usage is TRBJ2-1; the TRBD1 assignment by TCRdb is unverifiable without DNA. The CDR3 loop spans 16 amino acids. Germline loops: CDR1 SGHNT, CDR2 YENEEA. Here the CDR3 reads CASSLGGGEIYNEQFF.

The chain joins TRBV7-2 to TRBJ1-5; with no DNA, the TCRdb D assignment of TRBD1 cannot be verified. This CDR3 spans 16 amino acids. Per germline, CDR1 SGHTA and CDR2 FQGNSA. The CDR3 region is CASSQGGDNIGQPQHF.

The chain employs TRBV20-1 and TRBJ1-6; absent DNA, TCRdb's TRBD1 call cannot be checked. Germline V gives CDR1 DFQATT, CDR2 SNEGSKA (reference sequence). This CDR3 comprises 16 residues. CDR3 amino acids: CSARFRTIRYNSPLHF.

This chain connects TRBV7-2 to TRBJ2-1; the TCRdb D gene call, TRBD1, has no DNA to confirm it. The CDR3 consists of 13 residues. Germline V gene sequence: CDR1 SGHTA, CDR2 FQGNSA. This CDR3 reads CASSQGAYNEQFF. The full variable domain, completed using reference TRBV7-2 and TRBJ2-1, is GAGVSQSPSNKVTEKGKDVELRCDPISGHTALYWYRQSLGQGLEFLIYFQGNSAPDKSGLPSDRFSAERTGGSVSTLTIQRTQQEDSAVYLCASSQGAYNEQFFGPGTRLTVL.

The J gene is TRBJ2-2, the V gene TRBV29-1; TCRdb indicates TRBD2, and absent DNA this call remains unverified. This CDR3 is built from 15 residues. The V gene's germline CDR1 is SQVTM and CDR2 ANQGSEA. The CDR3 loop reads CSAVGLAGGTGELFF.